Below are 10 T cell receptor beta chains sequenced from a single sample in a study of Ad26.COV2.S vaccination and SARS-CoV-2 variants. Assay: immunoSEQ multiplex PCR; the TCRdb copy retains only in-frame clones and omits some. Of roughly 510,000 clones in the sample, approximately 88% are singletons; the top ten hold more than 10%. The treatment is: 15 to 20 received Ad26.COV2.S at low or high dose, single or two shots; five or six received placebo; per-sample allocation not given. Each sample was drawn 63 days after the first injection (of vaccine or placebo). The sample in question was peripheral blood, obtained in a trial of Ad26.COV2.S vaccine versus placebo. Receptors were obtained from a person between 18 and 65 years old who received the Ad26.COV2.S COVID-19 vaccine or a placebo.

V gene TRBV4-3 combines with J gene TRBJ2-3; D is undetermined. This CDR3 comprises 14 residues. The V and J ends lost 1 base and 1 base respectively, with 6 bases between them. CDR1 and CDR2 (germline): LGHNA, YSLEER. The CDR3 loop is CASSQVRGTDTQYF. In nucleotides, the CDR3 is TGCGCCAGCAGCCAAGTAAGGGGCACAGATACGCAGTATTTT.

The rearrangement uses TRBV7-2 and TRBJ2-1; TRBD2 agrees at 7 bases. Germline V gene data show CDR1 as SGHTA and CDR2 as FQGNSA. With 3 bases clipped from V and 0 bases from J, the junction kept 11 bases outside the gene matches. The CDR3 is 18 amino acids. CDR3 nucleotides: TGTGCCAGCAGCTTCCCAGAGGTTATAGCGGGCTCCTACAATGAGCAGTTCTTC. Translation gives CASSFPEVIAGSYNEQFF. The full variable domain, with the rest looked up from reference TRBV7-2 and TRBJ2-1, is GAGVSQSPSNKVTEKGKDVELRCDPISGHTALYWYRQSLGQGLEFLIYFQGNSAPDKSGLPSDRFSAERTGGSVSTLTIQRTQQEDSAVYLCASSFPEVIAGSYNEQFFGPGTRLTVL.

This clone was recorded only once. The chain couples TRBV11-2 to TRBJ2-5, with D unresolved. The CDR3 length is 14 residues. Deletions cut 5 bases from V and 3 bases from J, with 13 bases between. Germline V CDR1 and CDR2: SGHAT, FQNNGV. CDR3 region: CASSLNAAKETQYF. The CDR3 nucleotides read TGTGCCAGCAGCCTTAACGCGGCGAAAGAGACCCAGTACTTC.

This clone was recorded a few times. The chain links TRBV28 to TRBJ2-7, with 10 bases matching TRBD1. Trimming took 7 bases from V and 1 from J; bases not matched to a gene: 10. The CDR3 totals 16 residues. Germline V gives CDR1 MDHEN, CDR2 SYDVKM. CDR3 in amino acids: CASKGGQGVSSYEQYF. CDR3 DNA sequence: TGTGCCAGCAAAGGCGGACAGGGGGTGTCGTCCTACGAGCAGTACTTC.

This clone showed up just once. Other DNA sequences in this specimen translate into the identical CDR3. The J gene is TRBJ1-6, the V gene TRBV7-2, with TRBD1 matching over 8 bases. This CDR3 is built from 15 residues. Germline CDR1 SGHTA, CDR2 FQGNSA. The ends lost 5 bases at V and 5 bases at J; junction bases unmatched: 5. This CDR3 reads CASSLEGQDNSPLHF. The DNA for the CDR3 is TGTGCCAGCAGCCTAGAGGGACAGGATAATTCACCCCTCCACTTT. Drawing the rest from reference TRBV7-2 and TRBJ1-6, the complete variable domain is GAGVSQSPSNKVTEKGKDVELRCDPISGHTALYWYRQSLGQGLEFLIYFQGNSAPDKSGLPSDRFSAERTGGSVSTLTIQRTQQEDSAVYLCASSLEGQDNSPLHFGNGTRLTVT.

V is TRBV7-9 and J is TRBJ2-2; 8 bases agree with TRBD1. Germline CDR1 reads SEHNR; CDR2 reads FQNEAQ (reference sequence). V trimming: 2 bases; J trimming: 4 bases; junction bases outside the gene matches: 3. This CDR3 is built from 15 residues. In DNA form, the CDR3 reads TGTGCCAGCAGCTTACAGACAGGGGCCACCGGGGAGCTGTTTTTT. Protein sequence: CASSLQTGATGELFF. The variable domain in full, completed from reference TRBV7-9 and TRBJ2-2, reads DTGVSQNPRHKITKRGQNVTFRCDPISEHNRLYWYRQTLGQGPEFLTYFQNEAQLEKSRLLSDRFSAERPKGSFSTLEIQRTEQGDSAMYLCASSLQTGATGELFFGEGSRLTVL.

The chain joins TRBV7-2 to TRBJ1-1, with a weak D call TRBD1 (6 bases). Trimming removed 2 bases at V and 0 bases at J, with 22 bases between. The CDR3 contains 19 residues. CDR1 SGHTA and CDR2 FQGNSA come from the germline V gene. CDR3 protein: CASSLFGLAGVGVNTEAFF. The CDR3 DNA follows: TGTGCCAGCAGCTTATTCGGGCTGGCAGGGGTTGGGGTGAACACTGAAGCTTTCTTT.

The genes are TRBV6-1 and TRBJ1-2; 10 positions match TRBD1. The CDR3 has 13 amino acids. The germline gives CDR1 MNHNS, CDR2 SASEGT. The V segment lost 3 bases and the J segment 7 bases; nucleotides outside the gene matches: 2. Here the CDR3 DNA reads TGTGCCAGCAGTGAGAGGACAGGGGGTGGCTACACCTTC. Its protein product is CASSERTGGGYTF.

This chain joins TRBV4-2 and TRBJ2-7; 11 nucleotides line up with TRBD2. Germline V gene lookup returns CDR1 LGHNA and CDR2 YNFKEQ. This CDR3 spans 14 amino acids. Trimming at V came to 11 bases and at J to 4 bases, leaving 10 bases not matched to a gene. CDR3 sequence: CARLAGRGHYEQYF. CDR3 sequence (DNA): TGTGCCCGACTAGCGGGGAGGGGGCATTACGAGCAGTACTTC.

The chain is built from TRBV2 and TRBJ2-3, with 7 bases identical to TRBD1. V shed 10 bases and J 1 base; nucleotides not matched to a gene: 8. Germline CDR1 reads SNHLY; CDR2 reads FYNNEI. CDR3 length: 14 residues. The CDR3 DNA follows: TGTGCCACCAACCTGCAGGGGGGCACAGATACGCAGTATTTT. Protein product: CATNLQGGTDTQYF.